This TCR beta chain was identified during a study of cytomegalovirus exposure and HLA in healthy donors. Study-wide findings and caveats: As was reported, the HLA-A and HLA-B alleles of most subjects were accurately predicted from TCR beta sequences. Associated with HLA alleles at 0.05 false discovery rate in a later analysis were about 17,000 TCR beta sequences.

The CDR3 spans 15 residues. With V trimmed by 3 bases and J by 3 bases, 8 bases remained unmatched. Germline V CDR1 and CDR2: KGHSH, LQKENI. About this clone: Its antigen is unidentified.

PCR was performed using 60 Vbeta and 13 Jbeta primers. This table comes from immunoSEQ multiplex PCR, and its TCRdb copy is limited to in-frame clones, with some not included. This table holds some 160,000 clones, approximately 80% found once. The rearrangement links TRBV18 to TRBJ2-7; 7 nucleotides match TRBD1. Specimen: PBMCs. The TCR sequence derives from a woman aged 18-29 years in good health and CMV-seronegative. CDR3 protein: CASSPGQITVYEQYF. The CDR3 coding sequence is TGTGCCAGCTCACCGGGACAGATTACAGTCTACGAGCAGTACTTC.